What follows are 3 T cell receptor beta chains derived from one specimen sequenced in a study of OX40 agonist ivuxolimab in advanced cancers. The assay was immunoSEQ multiplex PCR, and TCRdb's table has in-frame clones only and misses some. The table records approximately 20,000 clones, about 77% of them present only once. The material was CD4+ or CD8+ T cells sorted from blood, obtained in a trial of the OX40 agonist ivuxolimab. These receptor sequences come from an adult with an advanced solid tumor such as melanoma, head and neck, liver or kidney cancer.

V and J are TRBV5-1 and TRBJ1-1, with D perhaps matching TRBD1 (5 bases). Germline V lookup: CDR1 SGHRS, CDR2 YFSETQ. The CDR3 runs to 18 residues. V was shortened by 6 bases and J by 1 base, with 25 bases between the two germline ends. The CDR3 DNA is TGCGCCAGCAAGCCTCAGAAGGGGATTATGAGTCGGAACACTGAAGCTTTCTTT. Its protein is CASKPQKGIMSRNTEAFF.

This chain links TRBV15 with TRBJ2-1, with TRBD2 matching over 8 bases. The germline gives CDR1 LNHNV, CDR2 YYDKDF (reference sequence). V shed 0 bases, J shed 8 bases, and the junction held 6 bases outside the gene matches. CDR3 length equals 15 residues. The CDR3 DNA reads TGTGCCACCAGCAGAGAGGGACTAGGCATCTATGAGCAGTTCTTC. It specifies CATSREGLGIYEQFF.

CDR3 amino acids: CASSPRDQGMNTEAFF. CDR3 coding DNA: TGTGCCAGCTCACCCCGGGACCAAGGAATGAACACTGAAGCTTTCTTT. The chain joins TRBV18 to TRBJ1-1, with D perhaps matching TRBD1 (5 bases). Deletions cut 3 bases from V and 0 bases from J, with 14 bases between. Germline values: CDR1 KGHSH, CDR2 LQKENI. The CDR3 runs to 16 residues.